The table lists the clone carrying this T cell receptor beta chain with a count of one. Its target is not known. This sample was included in a study of a mutant IDH1 vaccine in newly diagnosed glioma. Specified time point: week 35, safety follow-up. Mutant IDH1 20-mer peptide, at 300 ug, made up each vaccine dose, with topical imiquimod. Patients came in for eight vaccinations, in weeks 1, 3, 5, 7, 11, 15, 19 and 23. Trimming took 2 bases from V and 4 from J; bases not matched to a gene: 5. Looked up from germline, CDR1 is SGHNT and CDR2 is YYREEE (reference sequence). This CDR3 region has 14 residues. Assay: immunoSEQ multiplex PCR; the TCRdb copy retains only in-frame clones and omits some. The data hold around 32,000 clones, with around 80% observed a single time.

The genes are TRBV5-4 and TRBJ1-2, with TRBD1 matching 7 bases. This material consisted of PBMCs, taken from a glioma patient whose treatment included an IDH1 peptide vaccine. This clonotype was obtained from a man in his forties with glioma. Some clones in this sample may be carry-over from other donors' samples. The CDR3 region is CASSFLDRAYGYTF. Written as DNA, the CDR3 is TGTGCCAGCAGCTTTCTAGACAGGGCCTATGGCTACACCTTC.